This T cell receptor (beta chain) was profiled in a study of graft-versus-host responses after intestinal transplantation (dated by TCRdb to the early 2020s). As for the study more broadly: Multivisceral, liver-intestinal, or isolated intestinal transplants were received by the recipients. Every recipient was given anti-thymocyte globulin induction, followed by approximately three years of maintenance tacrolimus and steroids. After intestinal transplantation, graft-versus-host and host-versus-graft alloreactive T cell clones in the graft, circulation and bone marrow were tracked using bulk TCR-beta CDR3 sequencing. To identify alloreactive clones, pre-transplant mixed lymphocyte reaction products were sequenced and compared with unstimulated pre-transplant donor and recipient T cells. The cohort enrolled about two dozen intestinal transplant recipients including one retransplant, and a few patients lacking pretransplant specimens were excluded. Donor T cell macrochimerism was defined as a peak of at least 4% donor T cells among recipient peripheral blood mononuclear cells. Rather than being sequenced by the commercial service, samples from a few later patients were sequenced in-house on an Illumina MiSeq and processed with MiXCR. Paper-wide results and their limitations: The relatively low number and heterogeneity of intestinal transplant patients limited the conclusions. GvH clones were detected in recipient bone marrow, and some of these GvH clones were observed earlier in ileal mucosa or blood, consistent with an intestinal mucosal origin. Patients with donor T cell macrochimerism had high GvH to HvG T cell clonal ratios in their allografts. Early after transplant, peak levels of circulating GvH clones were found to be associated with declines in HvG clones.

Library preparation used the immunoSEQ multiplex PCR assay. For most patients, genomic DNA was isolated using the Qiagen DNeasy Blood and Tissue Kit and was shipped frozen to Adaptive Biotechnologies for TCR sequencing. For most patients, genomic DNA was subjected to high-throughput TCR-beta CDR3 sequencing by Adaptive Biotechnologies. In the source study's methods: TCR sequencing data for over 15 patients were retrieved from Adaptive's ImmunoSEQ software; a few other patients were processed with MiXCR and VDJtools. To correct CD4 versus CD8 sorting errors, sequences present in both subsets at a frequency ratio below 5:1 were removed. CDR3 nucleotide sequences shared by donor and recipient were removed because the origin of these sequences could not be assigned. At least 2-fold expansion over unstimulated cells and a minimum CFSE-low frequency of 0.002% (template counts) or 0.001% (read counts) were required for clones to be classified as alloreactive. A clone was considered mappable if detected in the sequenced pre-transplant spleen, lymph node, or MLR CFSE-low populations of the donor or recipient. Cumulative frequency of alloreactive clones was calculated as a percentage of all sequences weighted by copy number. As stored in TCRdb, this immuneACCESS dataset retains in-frame rearrangements with V and J assigned. A fraction of the clones does not appear; measured against another copy, unresolved V genes explain less than half of the discrepancy, and the remainder lacks a known reason. V, J and clone size reflect that table, while D and trimming were determined from the DNA. The sample table contains 23,000 or so clones; only one count was recorded for approximately 78% of them. In total, the top ten clones hold 0.93% of the sample.

This clone was detected once. This receptor's antigen is unknown. Base-call qualities are not available, and no considerably larger clone is one nucleotide away. Including cysteine and phenylalanine, the CDR3 has 13 amino acids. Of all the DNA, just the CDR3 is kept, 39 bases in frame from base 1. V drops 0 bases and J drops 13 bases, leaving 10 bases in between. CDR1 WSHSY and CDR2 SAAADI are derived from the germline V gene. The sample's time point label, decoded: cells obtained before transplantation from donor or recipient. CD3+CD4+ and CD3+CD8+ populations were FACS-sorted from unstimulated pre-transplant donor and recipient cells taken from spleen or lymph nodes.

The rearranged chain carries TRBV10-2 and TRBJ1-6, with no D gene named confidently. The specimen was unstimulated CD8+ T cells sorted from spleen or lymph node cells, collected before transplant. The TCR was taken from a human donor who was the organ donor for an intestinal transplant. The DNA sequence is as follows: TGCGCCAGCAGTGAGTCGATAAGCACTCCCCTCCACTTT. This sequence encodes CASSESISTPLHF.